The clone carrying this T cell receptor (beta chain) came up once. These data originate in a study of identifying expanded T cells in peripheral blood. Using immunoSEQ multiplex PCR, the repertoire was profiled, and TCRdb retains in-frame clones only, with some absent. The table lists approximately 85,000 clones, around 90% of them singletons. Trimming took 1 base from V and 12 from J, leaving 13 bases between them. There are 13 residues in the CDR3. Germline V gives CDR1 SGHTA, CDR2 FQGNSA. The chain combines TRBV7-2 with TRBJ2-1; tentatively, D is TRBD1 or TRBD2 (5 bases each). The sequence derives from a person aged 18 to 75 in good health. The sample comprised blood. As DNA, the CDR3 is TGTGCCAGCAGCTTAGACCGGGGCGAGGGGCAGTTCTTC. Residues: CASSLDRGEGQFF.